This record covers a single T cell receptor beta chain. The data originate from a study of identical twins. TCRdb ran MiXCR on the 5' RACE reads and lists one entry per CDR3 protein. In the table there are 500,000 to 550,000 distinct CDR3 sequences, roughly a fifth of which are singletons. Germline values: CDR1 DFQATT, CDR2 SNEGSKA (reference sequence). The CDR3 length is 16 residues. Trimming removed 0 bases at V and 7 bases at J, with 18 bases between. The sample was also reused in another study, on T cells expressing NK-cell markers.

Material for sequencing was CD4+ T cells sorted from blood. This chain connects TRBV20-1 to TRBJ1-4; D perhaps matches TRBD1 (5 bases). The sequence was obtained from a woman aged 18 to 35 in good health. As DNA, the CDR3 is TGCAGTGCTAGAGACGGGGGTTGGGGGAATGGTGAAAAACTGTTTTTT. The encoded protein is CSARDGGWGNGEKLFF.